The clone carrying this T cell receptor (beta chain) appeared a single time. Germline lookup yields CDR1 MGHRA and CDR2 YSYEKL. V lost 1 base, J lost 2 bases, and 5 bases stayed unmatched. The CDR3 sequence is 15 residues long. Blood sampling took place at baseline, cycle 4 day 1, and cycle 7 day 1. The repertoire was sequenced with immunoSEQ multiplex PCR; TCRdb's copy has only in-frame clones and lacks some. The sample includes approximately 20,000 clones, more than 70% seen only once; the top ten take under 20%. This sample is drawn from a study of OX40 agonist ivuxolimab in advanced cancers. Study details: Partial responses were achieved by three patients, one with hepatocellular carcinoma and two with cutaneous melanoma.

The origin of this receptor is an adult with an advanced solid tumor such as melanoma, head and neck, liver or kidney cancer. The sequencing used CD4+ or CD8+ T cells sorted from blood, collected in a trial of the OX40 agonist ivuxolimab. The chain carries TRBV4-1 and TRBJ2-7; TRBD1 matches 7 bases. The CDR3 loop is CASSQGFTGAYEQYF. CDR3 nucleotides: TGCGCCAGCAGCCAAGGCTTTACAGGGGCCTACGAGCAGTACTTC.